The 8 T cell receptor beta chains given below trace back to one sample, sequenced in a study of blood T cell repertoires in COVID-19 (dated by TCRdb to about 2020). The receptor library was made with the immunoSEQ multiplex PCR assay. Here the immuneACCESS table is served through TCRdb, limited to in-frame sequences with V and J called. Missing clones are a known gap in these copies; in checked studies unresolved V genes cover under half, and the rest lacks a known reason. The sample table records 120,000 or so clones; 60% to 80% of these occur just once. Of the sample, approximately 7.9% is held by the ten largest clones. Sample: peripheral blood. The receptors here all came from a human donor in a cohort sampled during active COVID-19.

CDR3 protein: CASSSPTWGLYEQYF. In DNA form, the CDR3 reads TGTGCCAGCAGTTCCCCCACATGGGGGCTCTACGAGCAGTACTTC. V gene TRBV6-5 combines with J gene TRBJ2-7; TRBD1 is a possible D gene (6 bases). V dropped 4 bases and J dropped 3 bases, with 16 bases sitting between them. CDR3 length: 15 residues. Per the germline V gene, CDR1 is MNHEY and CDR2 is SVGAGI.

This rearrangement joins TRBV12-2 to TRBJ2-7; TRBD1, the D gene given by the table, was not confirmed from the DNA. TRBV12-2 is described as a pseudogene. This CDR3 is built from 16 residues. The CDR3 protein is CASRLLPGQGSYEQYF. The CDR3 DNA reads TGTGCAAGTCGCTTACTCCCGGGACAGGGTTCCTACGAGCAGTACTTC.

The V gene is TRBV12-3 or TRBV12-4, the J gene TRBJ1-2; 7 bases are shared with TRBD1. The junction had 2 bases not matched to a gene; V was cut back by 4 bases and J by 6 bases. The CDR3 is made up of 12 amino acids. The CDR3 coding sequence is TGTGCCAGCAGTTCAGGGGGGAATGGCTACACCTTC. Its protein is CASSSGGNGYTF.

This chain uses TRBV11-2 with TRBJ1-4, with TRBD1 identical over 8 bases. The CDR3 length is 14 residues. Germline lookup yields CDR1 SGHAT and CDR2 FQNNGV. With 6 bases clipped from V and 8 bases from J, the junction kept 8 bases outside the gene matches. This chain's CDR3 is CASSGQGFAEKLFF. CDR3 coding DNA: TGTGCCAGCAGTGGACAGGGTTTTGCGGAAAAACTGTTTTTT.

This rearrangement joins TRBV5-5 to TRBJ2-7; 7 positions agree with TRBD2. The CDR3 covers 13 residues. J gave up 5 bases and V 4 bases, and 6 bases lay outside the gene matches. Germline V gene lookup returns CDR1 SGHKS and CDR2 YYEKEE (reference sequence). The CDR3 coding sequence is TGTGCCAGCAGCCGCGGGAGTAGCGACGAGCAGTACTTC. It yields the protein CASSRGSSDEQYF.

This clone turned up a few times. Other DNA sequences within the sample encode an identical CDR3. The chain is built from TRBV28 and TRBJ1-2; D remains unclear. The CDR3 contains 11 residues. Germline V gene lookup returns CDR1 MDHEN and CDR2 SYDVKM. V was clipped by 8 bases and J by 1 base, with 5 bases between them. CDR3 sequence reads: CASAGNYGYTF. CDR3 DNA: TGTGCCAGCGCGGGTAACTATGGCTACACCTTC.

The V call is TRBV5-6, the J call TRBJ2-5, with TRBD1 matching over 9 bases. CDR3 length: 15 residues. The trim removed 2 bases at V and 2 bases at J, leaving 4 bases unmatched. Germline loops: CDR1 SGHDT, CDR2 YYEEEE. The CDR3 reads CASSFPGTGQETQYF. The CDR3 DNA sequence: TGTGCCAGCAGCTTCCCTGGGACAGGGCAAGAGACCCAGTACTTC.

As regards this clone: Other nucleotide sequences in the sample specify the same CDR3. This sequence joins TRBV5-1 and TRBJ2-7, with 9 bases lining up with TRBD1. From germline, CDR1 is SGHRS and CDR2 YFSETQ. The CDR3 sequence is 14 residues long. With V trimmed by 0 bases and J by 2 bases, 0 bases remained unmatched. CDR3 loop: CASSLGQGAYEQYF. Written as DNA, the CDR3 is TGCGCCAGCAGCTTGGGACAGGGGGCCTACGAGCAGTACTTC. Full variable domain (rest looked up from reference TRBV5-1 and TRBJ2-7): KAGVTQTPRYLIKTRGQQVTLSCSPISGHRSVSWYQQTPGQGLQFLFEYFSETQRNKGNFPGRFSGRQFSNSRSEMNVSTLELGDSALYLCASSLGQGAYEQYFGPGTRLTVT.